This T cell receptor beta chain stems from a study of Graves' ophthalmopathy and Graves' hyperthyroidism. In this sample, this clonotype turned up many times. Pregnant or lactating patients and those with other autoimmune diseases or uncontrolled infections were excluded. Investigators amplified TCR beta CDR3 regions from RNA transcripts. First-round RT-PCR used HTBI primers; second-round multiplex PCR followed. TCRdb reprocessed the multiplex PCR reads with MiXCR, giving one entry per CDR3 protein. The sample yields about 410,000 distinct CDR3 sequences, approximately 20% seen once. Trimming removed 3 bases at V and 1 base at J, with 9 bases between. The CDR3 loop spans 14 amino acids. The V gene's germline CDR1 is MNHNS and CDR2 SASEGT.

V and J are TRBV6-1 and TRBJ1-1, with D uncertain. The TCR originated in a woman aged 18-35 years with Graves' ophthalmopathy. Material: peripheral blood. The CDR3 spells CASSEGGGNTEAFF. CDR3 in DNA: TGTGCCAGCAGTGAGGGAGGAGGGAACACTGAAGCTTTCTTT.